This TCR beta chain originates from a study of blood T cells in healthy people across ages. A second PCR, run for about 7 to 12 cycles, used a sample-barcoded 5' primer plus a J-beta primer mix. In TCRdb, the 5' RACE reads were re-called with MiXCR into one record per CDR3 protein. The sample shows some 1 million distinct CDR3 sequences, 45% of them seen only once. Regarding this clonotype: Its antigen is unknown. An end of the junction does not agree with germline; a read error may underlie this.

Study results and caveats: The unsorted PBMCs prevented any conclusive comparison of naive versus antigen-experienced cells.

The study isolated at least 6 million PBMCs from each sample. Sequenced sample: blood. The clonotype comes from a woman in her sixties in good health.

In DNA form, the CDR3 reads TGTGCCAGCAGCCATGGCCCACGGGGAGGCACCAATACGCGGTATTTT. This translates into CASSHGPRGGTNTRYF. This chain connects TRBV4-2 to TRBJ2-3, with D perhaps matching TRBD2 (6 bases). The CDR3 length is 16 residues. Germline CDR1 reads LGHNA; CDR2 reads YNFKEQ.